This T cell receptor (beta chain) is drawn from a study of cytomegalovirus exposure and HLA in healthy donors. Turning to the study itself: An earlier analysis identified 120 million or so unique TCR beta sequences in some 170 million T cells. Study-level points and caveats: The dataset shows that most TCR sequences were rare, while some public TCRs occurred in many donors.

For this clone: Its target is unknown.

PCR amplification relied on 60 Vbeta primers (plus 13 Jbeta primers). Measured with immunoSEQ multiplex PCR; TCRdb has only the in-frame clones, and not every one. Among 50,000 to 70,000 clones, roughly 83% were seen once, and the ten largest hold 1.5% to 2%. Trimming cost V 1 base and J 8 bases; bases outside gene matches: 8. Germline lookup yields CDR1 LNHDA and CDR2 SQIVND (reference sequence). The CDR3 has 15 residues. The clonotype originates from a human donor in good health. Sample: PBMCs. The J gene is TRBJ2-3, the V gene TRBV19; 8 bases fit TRBD2. The CDR3 DNA reads TGTGCCAGTAGTATAGCGGCGGGAGGTCGGGGTACGCAGTATTTT. Its translation is CASSIAAGGRGTQYF. The whole variable domain, remainder taken from reference TRBV19 and TRBJ2-3, is DGGITQSPKYLFRKEGQNVTLSCEQNLNHDAMYWYRQDPGQGLRLIYYSQIVNDFQKGDIAEGYSVSREKKESFPLTVTSAQKNPTAFYLCASSIAAGGRGTQYFGPGTRLTVL.